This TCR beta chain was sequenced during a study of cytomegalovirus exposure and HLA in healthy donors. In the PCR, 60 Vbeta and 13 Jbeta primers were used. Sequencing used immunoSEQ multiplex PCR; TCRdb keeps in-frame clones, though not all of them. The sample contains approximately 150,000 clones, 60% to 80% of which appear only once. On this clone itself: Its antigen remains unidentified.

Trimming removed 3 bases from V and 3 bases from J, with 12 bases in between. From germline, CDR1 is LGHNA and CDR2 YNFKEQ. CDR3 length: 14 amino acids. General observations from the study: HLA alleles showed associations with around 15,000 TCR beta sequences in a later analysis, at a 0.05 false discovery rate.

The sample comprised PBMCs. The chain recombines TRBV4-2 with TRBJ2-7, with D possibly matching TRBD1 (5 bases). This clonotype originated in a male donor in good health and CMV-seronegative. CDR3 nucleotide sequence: TGTGCCAGCAGCCATCGTGGTCAGGGCTACGAGCAGTACTTC. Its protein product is CASSHRGQGYEQYF.